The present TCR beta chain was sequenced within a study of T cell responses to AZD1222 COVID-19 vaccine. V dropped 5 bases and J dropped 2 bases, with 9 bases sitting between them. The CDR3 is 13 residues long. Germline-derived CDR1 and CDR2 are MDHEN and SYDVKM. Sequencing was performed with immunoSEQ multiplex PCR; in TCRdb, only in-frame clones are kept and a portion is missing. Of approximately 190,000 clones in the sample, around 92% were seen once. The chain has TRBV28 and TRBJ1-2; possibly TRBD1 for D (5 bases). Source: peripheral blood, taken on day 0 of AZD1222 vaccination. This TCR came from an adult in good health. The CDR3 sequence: CASSIDRNYGYTF. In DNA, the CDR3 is TGTGCCAGCAGTATCGACAGAAACTATGGCTACACCTTC.